The entry below gives a single T cell receptor beta chain sequence along with its context. These data belong to a study of blood T cells in healthy people across ages. Next came a second PCR, run for about 7 to 12 cycles, which used a sample-barcoded 5' primer along with a J-beta primer mix. Each cDNA molecule carried a tag from a template-switch adaptor that contained 12 random nucleotides. TCRdb redid the calling of the 5' RACE reads with MiXCR, one entry per CDR3 protein. The sample lists about 770,000 distinct CDR3 sequences, around 42% occurring once. The CDR3 sequence is 17 residues long. CDR1 and CDR2 (germline): DFQATT, SNEGSKA (reference sequence). With 1 base clipped from V and 4 bases from J, the junction kept 11 bases outside the gene matches.

Sequenced input: blood. The chain uses TRBV20-1 and TRBJ1-1; 11 bases align to TRBD1. This TCR came from a man aged 60 to 69 in good health. CDR3 amino acids: CSARVMDRGRVGTEAFF. The CDR3 nucleotides are TGCAGTGCTAGAGTTATGGACAGGGGGCGAGTTGGCACTGAAGCTTTCTTT.